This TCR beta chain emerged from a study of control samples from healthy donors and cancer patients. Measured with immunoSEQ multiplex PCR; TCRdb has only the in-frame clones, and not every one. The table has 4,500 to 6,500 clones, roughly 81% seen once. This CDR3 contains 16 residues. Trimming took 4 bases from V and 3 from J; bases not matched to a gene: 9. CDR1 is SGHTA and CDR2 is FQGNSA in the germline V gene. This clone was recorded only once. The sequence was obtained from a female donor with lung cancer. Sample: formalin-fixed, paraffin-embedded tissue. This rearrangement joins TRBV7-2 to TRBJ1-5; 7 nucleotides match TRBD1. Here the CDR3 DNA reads TGTGCCAGCAGCTCTATGACAGGGCTCTTCAATCAGCCCCAGCATTTT. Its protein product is CASSSMTGLFNQPQHF. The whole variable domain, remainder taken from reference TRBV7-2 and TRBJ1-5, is GAGVSQSPSNKVTEKGKDVELRCDPISGHTALYWYRQSLGQGLEFLIYFQGNSAPDKSGLPSDRFSAERTGGSVSTLTIQRTQQEDSAVYLCASSSMTGLFNQPQHFGDGTRLSIL.